The 7 T cell receptor beta chains presented below share a single source sample, sequenced in a study of identical twins. Each CDR3 protein is one row after TCRdb ran MiXCR on the 5' RACE reads. The repertoire consists of fewer than 650,000 distinct CDR3 sequences, with roughly 7.1% occurring once and the leading ten covering about 1.6%. The same sample was also studied in work on yellow fever vaccine responses in identical twins.

What was sequenced was PBMCs. These receptors were collected from a woman aged 18-29 years in good health.

This chain joins TRBV5-1 and TRBJ2-5; 9 nucleotides align to TRBD1. This CDR3 has 14 residues. Germline-derived CDR1 and CDR2 are SGHRS and YFSETQ. V dropped 4 bases and J dropped 4; count of bases not matched to a gene: 5. In nucleotides, the CDR3 is TGCGCCAGCAGCACCGGACAGGGGTTAGAGACCCAGTACTTC. This sequence encodes CASSTGQGLETQYF.

This clonotype was recorded many times. This chain links TRBV4-2 with TRBJ2-1, with D perhaps being TRBD1 or TRBD2 (6 bases each). The CDR3 covers 14 residues. Germline V CDR1 and CDR2: LGHNA, YNFKEQ. The ends were cut back, 0 bases at V and 6 bases at J, with 9 bases in the middle. The CDR3 here is CASSQDRGLNEQFF. The CDR3 nucleotides read TGTGCCAGCAGCCAAGACAGGGGACTCAATGAGCAGTTCTTC.

This clonotype was found a few times. This chain uses TRBV7-2 with TRBJ2-3, with D unclear. V lost 3 bases and J 2 bases, leaving 12 bases between the germline ends. Germline V lookup: CDR1 SGHTA, CDR2 FQGNSA. CDR3 length equals 15 residues. CDR3 residues: CASSFRPLITDTQYF. In DNA form, the CDR3 reads TGTGCCAGCAGCTTCCGCCCTCTGATCACAGATACGCAGTATTTT. The whole variable domain, remainder taken from reference TRBV7-2 and TRBJ2-3, is GAGVSQSPSNKVTEKGKDVELRCDPISGHTALYWYRQSLGQGLEFLIYFQGNSAPDKSGLPSDRFSAERTGGSVSTLTIQRTQQEDSAVYLCASSFRPLITDTQYFGPGTRLTVL.

This clonotype was seen ten or more times. The chain carries TRBV24-1 and TRBJ2-5; D is ambiguous. This CDR3 spans 11 amino acids. Trimming shortened V by 3 bases and J by 5 bases, and 3 bases separated the two germline ends. The germline V gene encodes CDR1 KGHDR and CDR2 SFDVKD. The DNA of the CDR3 is TGTGCCACCAGTGATATGGAGACCCAGTACTTC. Amino acids: CATSDMETQYF.

Only a few counts were recorded for this clonotype. The CDR3 coding sequence is TGTGCCACCGGGACTAGCGGGTCTAGCGGGGAGCTGTTTTTT. This sequence encodes CATGTSGSSGELFF. The rearrangement joins TRBV10-3 to TRBJ2-2, with 12 nucleotides matching TRBD2. Germline loops: CDR1 ENHRY, CDR2 SYGVKD. The CDR3 extends over 14 amino acids. J gave up 7 bases and V 10 bases, and 7 bases lay outside the gene matches.

The V and J genes are TRBV20-1 and TRBJ1-1; D is possibly TRBD1 (6 bases). Germline-derived CDR1 and CDR2 are DFQATT and SNEGSKA (reference sequence). The V end was cut by 4 bases, the J end by 0 bases, with 15 bases between. CDR3 size: 15 residues. The CDR3 spells CSATQTGAMNTEAFF. CDR3 DNA sequence: TGCAGTGCTACCCAGACGGGGGCGATGAACACTGAAGCTTTCTTT.

The chain recombines TRBV7-9 with TRBJ1-2; D perhaps matches TRBD1 (5 bases). CDR3 length: 15 amino acids. The V gene's germline CDR1 is SEHNR and CDR2 FQNEAQ (reference sequence). Between the trimmed V and J ends, which lost 5 bases and 4 bases, there was a span of 17 bases. CDR3 sequence (DNA): TGTGCCAGCAGCCCCGGGGAGGGGTTTCTCTATGGCTACACCTTC. It codes for CASSPGEGFLYGYTF.